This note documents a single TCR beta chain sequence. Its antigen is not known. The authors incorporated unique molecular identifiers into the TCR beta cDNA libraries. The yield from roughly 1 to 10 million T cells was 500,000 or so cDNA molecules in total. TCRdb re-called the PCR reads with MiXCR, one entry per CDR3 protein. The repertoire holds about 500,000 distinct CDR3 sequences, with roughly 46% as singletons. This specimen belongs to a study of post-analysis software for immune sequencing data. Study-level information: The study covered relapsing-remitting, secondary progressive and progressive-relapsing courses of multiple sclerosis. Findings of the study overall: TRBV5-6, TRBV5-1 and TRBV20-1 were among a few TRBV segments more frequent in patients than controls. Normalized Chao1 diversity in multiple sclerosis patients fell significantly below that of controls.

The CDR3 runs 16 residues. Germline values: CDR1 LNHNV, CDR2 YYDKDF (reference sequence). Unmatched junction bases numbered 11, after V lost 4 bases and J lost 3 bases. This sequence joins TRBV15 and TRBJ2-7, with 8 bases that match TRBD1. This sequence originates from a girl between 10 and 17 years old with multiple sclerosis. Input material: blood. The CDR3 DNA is TGTGCCACCAGCAAATTCGGACAGGGAGCTTACTACGAGCAGTACTTC. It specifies CATSKFGQGAYYEQYF.